A single sample is the source of the 14 T cell receptor beta chains below, sequenced in a study of technical replicates of blood from a handful of donors. TCRdb's table, derived via immunoSEQ multiplex PCR, lists solely in-frame clones and lacks some. The table has fewer than 95,000 clones, 90% to 95% seen once. The material sequenced was T cells isolated from PBMCs. The source is a human donor in good health.

This clone was observed a single time. The chain joins TRBV23-1 to TRBJ2-2; tentative D call: TRBD2 (6 bases). Being an ORF, TRBV23-1 has a function that is uncertain. Trimming removed 9 bases at V and 6 bases at J, with 14 bases between. The CDR3 length is 13 residues. DNA of the CDR3: TGCGCCAGGGAAGGAGGGGCCCCCGGGGAGCTGTTTTTT. Amino acid sequence: CAREGGAPGELFF.

V gene TRBV9 combines with J gene TRBJ1-1, with a tentative D call TRBD1 (5 bases). The CDR3 has 19 amino acids. CDR1 is SGDLS and CDR2 is YYNGEE in the germline V gene. Trimming cost V 0 bases and J 1 base, with 22 bases left between them. CDR3 DNA: TGTGCCAGCAGCGTAGCTACGGGGGGGAGGGGAAAGGGGAACACTGAAGCTTTCTTT. It yields the protein CASSVATGGRGKGNTEAFF.

The chain is built from TRBV2 and TRBJ2-5; unclear D gene. CDR3 length: 13 amino acids. Germline CDR1 is SNHLY and CDR2 is FYNNEI. Trimming took off 9 bases at V and 5 bases at J, with 16 bases between the two ends. As DNA, the CDR3 is TGTGCCAGTCTATATATGAATTGGGAGACCCAGTACTTC. The encoded protein is CASLYMNWETQYF.

This clone was recorded only once. The chain has TRBV6-5 and TRBJ2-7; the D gene is possibly TRBD2 (7 bases). CDR1 is MNHEY and CDR2 is SVGAGI in the germline V gene. The CDR3 length is 14 residues. V was shortened by 2 bases and J by 6 bases, with 14 bases between the two germline ends. CDR3 residues: CASSYVEGGVEQYF. CDR3 coding DNA: TGTGCCAGCAGTTACGTCGAGGGGGGGGTCGAGCAGTACTTC.

J is TRBJ2-3 and V is TRBV2; TRBD2 is a possible D gene (7 bases). With 4 bases removed from V and 5 bases from J, the gap between germline ends came to 16 bases. CDR1 is SNHLY and CDR2 is FYNNEI in the germline V gene. CDR3 length equals 15 residues. The CDR3 bases are TGTGCCAGCAGTGGGGGGGGCAGAGCGGGAGATACGCAGTATTTT. Translating gives CASSGGGRAGDTQYF.

The V call is TRBV14, the J call TRBJ2-7; TRBD1 might be the D (5 bases). CDR1 is SGHDN and CDR2 is FVKESK in the germline V gene. The CDR3 sequence is 16 residues long. The germline V and J ends were trimmed by 0 bases and 3 bases, with 15 bases remaining between them. The CDR3 region is CASSQEGARGNYEQYF. DNA for the CDR3: TGTGCCAGCAGCCAAGAAGGGGCCCGTGGGAACTACGAGCAGTACTTC.

The V and J genes are TRBV5-1 and TRBJ2-3; 11 nucleotides align to TRBD2. This CDR3 is built from 17 residues. Germline values: CDR1 SGHRS, CDR2 YFSETQ. With 0 bases clipped from V and 1 base from J, the junction kept 4 bases outside the gene matches. As DNA, the CDR3 is TGCGCCAGCAGCTTGGCCGTACTAGCGGGGGGCACAGATACGCAGTATTTT. Its translation is CASSLAVLAGGTDTQYF.

The rearrangement uses TRBV6-5 and TRBJ2-7; perhaps TRBD1 as D (5 bases). The CDR3 totals 15 residues. V was cut by 0 bases and J by 1 base, with 10 bases left in between. Looked up from germline, CDR1 is MNHEY and CDR2 is SVGAGI. CDR3 bases: TGTGCCAGCAGTTACTCGACAGCGCGATCCTACGAGCAGTACTTC. This encodes CASSYSTARSYEQYF.

DNA of the CDR3: TGTGCCACAGGCCAGTTACTAGCGTTCACAGATACGCAGTATTTT. Translated: CATGQLLAFTDTQYF. The rearrangement uses TRBV7-9 and TRBJ2-3; TRBD2 aligns across 7 bases. V lost 10 bases and J lost 2; bases outside the gene matches: 12. The CDR3 is made up of 15 amino acids. CDR1 is SEHNR and CDR2 is FQNEAQ in the germline V gene (reference sequence).

The V call is TRBV4-1, the J call TRBJ1-2; 8 bases map to TRBD1. Trimming took 4 bases from V and 2 from J; bases not matched to a gene: 6. Looked up from germline, CDR1 is MGHRA and CDR2 is YSYEKL. The CDR3 totals 15 residues. The CDR3 nucleotides read TGCGCCAGCAGCCGATCGGACAGGGACAACTATGGCTACACCTTC. Protein sequence: CASSRSDRDNYGYTF.

V is TRBV9 and J is TRBJ2-3; TRBD2 agrees at 7 bases. The V gene's germline CDR1 is SGDLS and CDR2 YYNGEE. The CDR3 totals 16 residues. The junction had 9 bases not matched to a gene; V was cut back by 3 bases and J by 2 bases. The CDR3 loop is CASSAESGIYTDTQYF. In nucleotides, the CDR3 is TGTGCCAGCAGCGCAGAAAGCGGGATCTACACAGATACGCAGTATTTT.

This chain joins TRBV6-6 and TRBJ1-1; TRBD1 is a possible D gene (5 bases). This CDR3 has 15 amino acids. CDR1 MNHNY and CDR2 SVGAGI come from the germline V gene (reference sequence). Deletions cut 2 bases from V and 1 base from J, with 11 bases between. The CDR3 bases are TGTGCCAGCAGTTACCCTTCCGGGGGGAACACTGAAGCTTTCTTT. Protein sequence: CASSYPSGGNTEAFF.

The chain employs TRBV30 and TRBJ2-4; D is perhaps TRBD2 (5 bases). Trimming took 0 bases from V and 4 from J, leaving 16 bases between them. The germline V gene encodes CDR1 GTSNPN and CDR2 SVGIG (reference sequence). The CDR3 runs 16 residues. CDR3 nucleotide sequence: TGTGCCTGGAGTGTCCAAGCTAGGAGGACGAAAAACATTCAGTACTTC. Translated: CAWSVQARRTKNIQYF.

The chain recombines TRBV19 with TRBJ1-5; no clear D gene. The germline CDR1 and CDR2 sequences are LNHDA and SQIVND (reference sequence). The CDR3 sequence is 18 residues long. The V end was cut by 4 bases, the J end by 2 bases, with 21 bases between. The CDR3 loop reads CASSNGDWGDGGNQPQHF. CDR3 nucleotide sequence: TGTGCCAGTAGTAATGGGGATTGGGGAGATGGGGGCAATCAGCCCCAGCATTTT. The full variable domain, with the rest looked up from reference TRBV19 and TRBJ1-5, is DGGITQSPKYLFRKEGQNVTLSCEQNLNHDAMYWYRQDPGQGLRLIYYSQIVNDFQKGDIAEGYSVSREKKESFPLTVTSAQKNPTAFYLCASSNGDWGDGGNQPQHFGDGTRLSIL.